The 17 T cell receptor beta chains below come from one sample, sequenced in a study of T cell repertoires in cytomegalovirus infection. Via MiXCR, TCRdb re-called the reads, giving one row per CDR3 protein. This sample has 250,000 or so distinct CDR3 sequences; approximately 15% occur once, and the top ten carry roughly half. The source material was CD8+ T cells from PBMCs. The receptor source for this set is a human donor in good health (CMV status not recorded). Some clones in this sample may be carry-over from other donors' samples.

This clonotype was counted at least ten times. The chain employs TRBV6-6 and TRBJ1-1, with D maybe TRBD1 (6 bases). There are 13 residues in the CDR3. Trimming cost V 0 bases and J 8 bases, with 10 bases left between them. Germline V gene lookup returns CDR1 MNHNY and CDR2 SVGAGI (reference sequence). The CDR3, as DNA: TGTGCCAGCAGTTACTCAGGAGGACAGGAAGCTTTCTTT. Protein product: CASSYSGGQEAFF.

On this clonotype: A clone one base away is much larger, so this may be a read error. The chain links TRBV11-2 to TRBJ2-5, with D unclear. The CDR3 is 14 residues long. The V gene's germline CDR1 is SGHAT and CDR2 FQNNGV. The V and J ends lost 1 base and 5 bases respectively, with 11 bases between them. The CDR3 sequence: CASSLVTVGETQYF. The DNA for the CDR3 is TGTGCCAGCAGCTTAGTTACCGTGGGGGAGACCCAGTACTTC.

This clonotype appeared a few times. The chain uses TRBV4-1 and TRBJ2-6, with unresolved D. This CDR3 spans 13 amino acids. From germline, CDR1 is MGHRA and CDR2 YSYEKL. V was clipped by 1 base and J by 3 bases, with 1 base between them. In nucleotides, the CDR3 is TGCGCCAGCAGCCAAGTTGGGGCCAACGTCCTGACTTTC. It translates to CASSQVGANVLTF.

V is TRBV19 and J is TRBJ2-1, with a weak D call TRBD1 (6 bases). Trimming pared 3 bases from V and 7 bases from J, leaving 7 bases between. Looked up from germline, CDR1 is LNHDA and CDR2 is SQIVND (reference sequence). This CDR3 comprises 12 residues. The CDR3 loop is CASSIQGNEQFF. The CDR3 region has the DNA TGTGCCAGTAGTATCCAGGGGAATGAGCAGTTCTTC.

This chain uses TRBV6-2 or TRBV6-3 with TRBJ2-1, with 7 bases that match TRBD2. The CDR3 spans 15 residues. CDR1 is MNHEY and CDR2 is SVGEGT in the germline V gene. The V segment lost 6 bases and the J segment 0 bases; nucleotides outside the gene matches: 5. CDR3 sequence: CASSRLALSYNEQFF. CDR3 nucleotide sequence: TGTGCCAGCAGCAGACTAGCTCTCTCCTACAATGAGCAGTTCTTC.

The chain is built from TRBV7-6 and TRBJ2-6; 11 bases fit TRBD2. The CDR3 runs 18 residues. The germline V gene encodes CDR1 SGHVS and CDR2 FNYEAQ. The J segment lost 0 bases and the V segment lost 4 bases, leaving 5 bases of the junction unmatched. Here the CDR3 DNA reads TGTGCCAGCAGCTCCACTAGCGGGGGCCCCTCTGGGGCCAACGTCCTGACTTTC. Its translation: CASSSTSGGPSGANVLTF.

This clonotype was counted ten times or more. The chain uses TRBV6-5 and TRBJ2-4; 8 nucleotides line up with TRBD1. V shed 4 bases and J 2 bases; nucleotides not matched to a gene: 4. Per the germline V gene, CDR1 is MNHEY and CDR2 is SVGAGI. The CDR3 has 15 amino acids. The CDR3 loop is CASSSTGDPKNIQYF. CDR3 DNA sequence: TGTGCCAGCAGTTCGACAGGGGATCCCAAAAACATTCAGTACTTC.

The table lists this clonotype with many counts. This CDR3 reads CASSLLAVGYNEQFF. The CDR3 region has the DNA TGTGCCAGCAGCTTATTGGCGGTCGGCTACAATGAGCAGTTCTTC. The rearrangement uses TRBV7-2 and TRBJ2-1; D ambiguous. Trimming cost V 2 bases and J 3 bases, with 11 bases left between them. Germline V gene sequence: CDR1 SGHTA, CDR2 FQGNSA. The CDR3 totals 15 residues.

This clonotype was detected many times. The J gene is TRBJ2-1, the V gene TRBV7-2, with TRBD1 matching 9 bases. CDR3 length equals 16 residues. Trimming at V came to 6 bases and at J to 12 bases, leaving 18 bases not matched to a gene. The V gene's germline CDR1 is SGHTA and CDR2 FQGNSA. The CDR3 DNA reads TGTGCCAGCAGAAAGGGAACCGGGACAGGGCGATGGGTGCAGTTCTTC. This sequence encodes CASRKGTGTGRWVQFF.

This clonotype was observed at least ten times. This chain joins TRBV7-6 and TRBJ2-2; D gene unclear. There are 16 residues in the CDR3. CDR1 SGHVS and CDR2 FNYEAQ come from the germline V gene. The V end lost 4 bases, the J end lost 3 bases, and 15 bases lay between the germline ends. The CDR3 sequence: CASSSDFEPYTGELFF. CDR3 bases: TGTGCCAGCAGCTCAGATTTCGAGCCCTACACCGGGGAGCTGTTTTTT.

The V call is TRBV12-3 or TRBV12-4, the J call TRBJ2-7; 11 bases agree with TRBD2. This CDR3 spans 15 amino acids. Germline trimming cut 2 bases from V and 3 bases from J; bases unmatched to any gene: 3. The CDR3 DNA sequence: TGTGCCAGCAGTTTATCTACTAGCGGGGGCTACGAGCAGTACTTC. Protein product: CASSLSTSGGYEQYF.

The chain carries TRBV19 and TRBJ2-6; 9 nucleotides agree with TRBD1. V gave up 3 bases and J gave up 2 bases; unmatched junction bases: 5. Germline CDR1 reads LNHDA; CDR2 reads SQIVND (reference sequence). This CDR3 contains 17 residues. The CDR3 reads CASSIWTGEAGANVLTF. The CDR3 bases are TGTGCCAGTAGTATCTGGACAGGGGAGGCTGGGGCCAACGTCCTGACTTTC.

Only a few counts were recorded for this clonotype. The chain joins TRBV29-1 to TRBJ2-7; maybe TRBD1 (5 bases). Germline loops: CDR1 SQVTM, CDR2 ANQGSEA. CDR3 length: 15 residues. Trimming removed 0 bases at V and 6 bases at J, with 18 bases between. The CDR3 here is CSVEDPAAGSGEQYF. The CDR3 DNA reads as TGCAGCGTTGAAGATCCCGCGGCAGGGTCGGGCGAGCAGTACTTC.

In regard to this clonotype: This may come from a read error, since a much larger clone is one base off. The rearrangement links TRBV10-3 to TRBJ2-1, with a tentative D call TRBD2 (6 bases). Germline-derived CDR1 and CDR2 are ENHRY and SYGVKD. The CDR3 loop spans 15 amino acids. V lost 3 bases, J lost 5 bases, and 14 bases lay in between. CDR3 coding DNA: TGTGCCATCAGTGAACGGGACTGGCGGGACAATGAGCAGTTCTTC. Its translation is CAISERDWRDNEQFF.

The CDR3 protein is CASSAGTAYGYTF. The DNA of the CDR3 is TGTGCCAGCAGTGCCGGGACAGCCTATGGCTACACCTTC. V gene TRBV12-3 or TRBV12-4 combines with J gene TRBJ1-2; TRBD1 aligns across 7 bases. The CDR3 totals 13 residues. V lost 5 bases, J lost 4 bases, and 4 bases stayed unmatched.

The chain uses TRBV20-1 and TRBJ2-1; D remains unclear. CDR1 is DFQATT and CDR2 is SNEGSKA in the germline V gene (reference sequence). The germline V and J ends were trimmed by 5 bases and 2 bases, with 7 bases remaining between them. The CDR3 totals 12 residues. CDR3 in amino acids: CSAPMAYNEQFF. DNA for the CDR3: TGCAGTGCTCCCATGGCCTACAATGAGCAGTTCTTC.

The sample holds many counts of this clonotype. The chain carries TRBV7-2 and TRBJ1-1; D is ambiguous. This CDR3 has 14 amino acids. CDR1 and CDR2 from the germline V gene are SGHTA and FQGNSA. Deletions cut 2 bases from V and 0 bases from J, with 7 bases between. The CDR3: CASSLNAMNTEAFF. CDR3 DNA sequence: TGTGCCAGCAGCTTAAACGCCATGAACACTGAAGCTTTCTTT.